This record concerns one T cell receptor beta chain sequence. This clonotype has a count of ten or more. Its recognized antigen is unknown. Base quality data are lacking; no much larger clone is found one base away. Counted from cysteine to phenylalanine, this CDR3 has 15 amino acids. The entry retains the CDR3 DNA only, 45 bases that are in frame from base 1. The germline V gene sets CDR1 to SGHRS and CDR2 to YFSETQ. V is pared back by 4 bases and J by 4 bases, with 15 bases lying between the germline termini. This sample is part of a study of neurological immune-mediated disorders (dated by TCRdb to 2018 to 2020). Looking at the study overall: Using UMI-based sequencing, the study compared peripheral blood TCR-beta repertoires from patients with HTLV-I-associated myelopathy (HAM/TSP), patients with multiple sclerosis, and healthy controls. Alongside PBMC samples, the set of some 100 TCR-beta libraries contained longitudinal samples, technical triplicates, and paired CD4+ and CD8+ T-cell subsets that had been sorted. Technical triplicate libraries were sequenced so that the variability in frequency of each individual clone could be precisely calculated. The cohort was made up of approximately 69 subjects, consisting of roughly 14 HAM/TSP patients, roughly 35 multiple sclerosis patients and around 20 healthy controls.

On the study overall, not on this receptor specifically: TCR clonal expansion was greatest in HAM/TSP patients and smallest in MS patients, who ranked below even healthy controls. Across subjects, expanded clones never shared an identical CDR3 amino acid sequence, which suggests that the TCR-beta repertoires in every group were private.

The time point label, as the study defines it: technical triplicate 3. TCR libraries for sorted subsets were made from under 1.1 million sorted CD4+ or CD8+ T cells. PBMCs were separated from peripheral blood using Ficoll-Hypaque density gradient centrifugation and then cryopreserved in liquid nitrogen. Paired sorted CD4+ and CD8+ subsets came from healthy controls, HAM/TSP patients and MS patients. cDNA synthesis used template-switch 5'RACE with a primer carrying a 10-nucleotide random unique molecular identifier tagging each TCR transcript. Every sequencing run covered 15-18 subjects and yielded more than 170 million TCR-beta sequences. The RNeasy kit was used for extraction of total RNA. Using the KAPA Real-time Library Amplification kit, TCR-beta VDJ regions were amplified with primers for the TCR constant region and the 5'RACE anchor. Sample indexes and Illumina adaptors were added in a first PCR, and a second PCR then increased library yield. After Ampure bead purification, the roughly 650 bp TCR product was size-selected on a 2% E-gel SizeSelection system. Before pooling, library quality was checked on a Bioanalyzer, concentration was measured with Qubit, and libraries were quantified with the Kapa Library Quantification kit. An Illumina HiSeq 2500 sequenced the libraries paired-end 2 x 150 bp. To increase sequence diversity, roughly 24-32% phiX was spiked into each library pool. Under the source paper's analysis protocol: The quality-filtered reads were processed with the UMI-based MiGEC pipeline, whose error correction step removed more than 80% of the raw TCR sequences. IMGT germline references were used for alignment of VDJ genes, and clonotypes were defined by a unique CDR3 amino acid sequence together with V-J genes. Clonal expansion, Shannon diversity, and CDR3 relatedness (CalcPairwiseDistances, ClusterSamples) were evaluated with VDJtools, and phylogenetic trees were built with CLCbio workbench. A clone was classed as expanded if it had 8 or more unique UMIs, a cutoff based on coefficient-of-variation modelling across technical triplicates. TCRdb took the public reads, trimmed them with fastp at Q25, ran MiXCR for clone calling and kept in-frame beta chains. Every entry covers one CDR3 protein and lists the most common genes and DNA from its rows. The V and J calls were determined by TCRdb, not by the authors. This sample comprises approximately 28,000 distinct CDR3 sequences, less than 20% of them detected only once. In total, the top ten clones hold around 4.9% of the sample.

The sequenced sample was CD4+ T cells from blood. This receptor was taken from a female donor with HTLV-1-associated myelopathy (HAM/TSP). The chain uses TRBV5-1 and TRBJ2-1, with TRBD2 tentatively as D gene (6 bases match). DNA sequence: TGCGCCAGCAGCAAAGGGCCGGGGGTTTACAATGAGCAGTTCTTC. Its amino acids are CASSKGPGVYNEQFF. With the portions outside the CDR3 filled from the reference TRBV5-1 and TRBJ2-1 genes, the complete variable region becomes KAGVTQTPRYLIKTRGQQVTLSCSPISGHRSVSWYQQTPGQGLQFLFEYFSETQRNKGNFPGRFSGRQFSNSRSEMNVSTLELGDSALYLCASSKGPGVYNEQFFGPGTRLTVL.